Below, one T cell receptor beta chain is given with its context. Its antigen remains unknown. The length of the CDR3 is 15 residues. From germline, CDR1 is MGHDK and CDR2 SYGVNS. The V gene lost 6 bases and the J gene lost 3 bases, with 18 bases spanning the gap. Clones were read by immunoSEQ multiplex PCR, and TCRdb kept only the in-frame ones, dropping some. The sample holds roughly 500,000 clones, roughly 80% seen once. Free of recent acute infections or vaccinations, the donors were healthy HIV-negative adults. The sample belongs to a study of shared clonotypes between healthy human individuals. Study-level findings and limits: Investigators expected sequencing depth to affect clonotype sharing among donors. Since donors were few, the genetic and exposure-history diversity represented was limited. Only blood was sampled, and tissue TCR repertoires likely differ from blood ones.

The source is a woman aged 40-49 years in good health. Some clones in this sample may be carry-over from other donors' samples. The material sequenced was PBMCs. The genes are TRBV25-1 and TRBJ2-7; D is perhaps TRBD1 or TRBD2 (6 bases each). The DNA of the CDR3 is TGTGCCAGCAGGAATGACGAGGGGGGTGTCTACGAGCAGTACTTC. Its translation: CASRNDEGGVYEQYF.